Shown below are 21 T cell receptor beta chains from a single sample sequenced in a study of blood T cell repertoires in COVID-19 (dated by TCRdb to 2019 to 2021). Library preparation used the immunoSEQ multiplex PCR assay. The clones in this table, taken by TCRdb from immuneACCESS, are in-frame only. Not every clone is retained; where verified, under half of the shortfall comes from an unresolved V gene, and the cause of the rest is unknown. This sample holds 140,000 to 150,000 clones; roughly four fifths were observed only once. Of the sample, around 15% is held by the ten largest clones. The sample consisted of peripheral blood. Receptors were obtained from a human donor with acute or convalescent COVID-19. The donor label of this sample is uncertain.

This chain links TRBV27 with TRBJ2-1, with 8 bases lining up with TRBD2. Germline-derived CDR1 and CDR2 are MNHEY and SMNVEV (reference sequence). The trim removed 6 bases at V and 0 bases at J, leaving 1 base unmatched. The CDR3 contains 14 residues. The DNA for the CDR3 is TGTGCCAGCAGCAGCGGGGGCTCCTACAATGAGCAGTTCTTC. Translation: CASSSGGSYNEQFF.

The V call is TRBV7-2, the J call TRBJ2-7, with D perhaps matching TRBD1 (6 bases). The germline CDR1 and CDR2 sequences are SGHTA and FQGNSA. V was shortened by 4 bases and J by 0 bases, with 10 bases between the two germline ends. The CDR3 runs to 14 residues. The CDR3 loop reads CASSSTGFSYEQYF. The CDR3 nucleotides are TGTGCCAGCAGCTCAACAGGGTTCTCCTACGAGCAGTACTTC.

This clone was detected only a few times. The gene calls are TRBV19 and TRBJ1-1; the D is unclear. The CDR3 is 12 amino acids. Germline lookup yields CDR1 LNHDA and CDR2 SQIVND (reference sequence). The V and J ends lost 1 base and 8 bases respectively, with 8 bases between them. Written as DNA, the CDR3 is TGTGCCAGTAGTATAGTTAGAGGAGAAGCTTTCTTT. The encoded protein is CASSIVRGEAFF.

Written as DNA, the CDR3 is TGTGCCAGCAGCTTTCAGGGGGCGGGCAACGAGCAGTACTTC. Translated, it gives CASSFQGAGNEQYF. The gene calls are TRBV5-5 and TRBJ2-7; 8 bases line up with TRBD1. The J segment lost 5 bases and the V segment lost 2 bases, leaving 6 bases of the junction unmatched. CDR1 and CDR2 from the germline V gene are SGHKS and YYEKEE (reference sequence). This CDR3 has 14 residues.

The chain employs TRBV29-1 and TRBJ2-7; D may be TRBD1 (5 bases). Trimming took 3 bases from V and 0 from J, leaving 9 bases between them. CDR1 is SQVTM and CDR2 is ANQGSEA in the germline V gene. This CDR3 is built from 13 residues. This CDR3 is CSVELDSSYEQYF. CDR3 nucleotide sequence: TGCAGCGTTGAGCTCGACAGCTCCTACGAGCAGTACTTC.

The chain employs TRBV2 and TRBJ1-1; 7 bases are shared with TRBD1. J lost 3 bases, V lost 4 bases, and 8 bases had no gene match. Germline assignment: CDR1 SNHLY and CDR2 FYNNEI. CDR3 length: 15 residues. The DNA of the CDR3 is TGTGCCAGCAGTGTAGGTCCAGGGGGGTACACTGAAGCTTTCTTT. Its translation is CASSVGPGGYTEAFF.

The chain carries TRBV6-6 and TRBJ2-5; tentative D call: TRBD2 (6 bases). Trimming removed 0 bases from V and 1 base from J, with 9 bases in between. CDR3 length: 15 amino acids. The germline CDR1 and CDR2 sequences are MNHNY and SVGAGI (reference sequence). The CDR3 DNA sequence: TGTGCCAGCAGTTACTCTCTGGGGGGCCAAGAGACCCAGTACTTC. Its protein is CASSYSLGGQETQYF.

This clone came up once. The chain links TRBV19 to TRBJ2-1, with D maybe TRBD2 (7 bases). The CDR3 is 15 residues long. Germline V gene sequence: CDR1 LNHDA, CDR2 SQIVND (reference sequence). Trimming took off 4 bases at V and 8 bases at J, with 18 bases between the two ends. The CDR3 region has the DNA TGTGCCAGTAGTACCCCCGGGGGGCCTATACATGAGCAGTTCTTC. It codes for CASSTPGGPIHEQFF.

The genes are TRBV4-2 and TRBJ1-2; TRBD1 might be the D (5 bases). Trimming removed 1 base from V and 0 bases from J, with 9 bases in between. This CDR3 contains 15 residues. From germline, CDR1 is LGHNA and CDR2 YNFKEQ. The DNA of the CDR3 is TGTGCCAGCAGCCAAGGGGGGGGTTCTAACTATGGCTACACCTTC. It specifies CASSQGGGSNYGYTF.

The chain joins TRBV6-4 to TRBJ2-1; 8 positions match TRBD1. V lost 5 bases, J lost 3 bases, and 6 bases stayed unmatched. Germline-derived CDR1 and CDR2 are MRHNA and SNTAGT. The CDR3 extends over 15 amino acids. CDR3 amino acids: CASSPRDRSYNEQFF. CDR3 DNA: TGTGCCAGCAGTCCCAGGGACAGGAGCTACAATGAGCAGTTCTTC.

The chain employs TRBV5-1 and TRBJ1-2; D perhaps matches TRBD1 (5 bases). The germline V gene encodes CDR1 SGHRS and CDR2 YFSETQ. The CDR3 contains 15 residues. Trimming left V 1 base short and J 1 base short, with 11 bases between. For the CDR3, the DNA is TGCGCCAGCAGCTTGAACCAGGGTCGTAACTATGGCTACACCTTC. Translated: CASSLNQGRNYGYTF.

The chain couples TRBV7-6 to TRBJ2-6; 11 positions agree with TRBD1. V was pared by 4 bases and J by 2 bases, with 4 bases of the junction left unmatched. The V gene's germline CDR1 is SGHVS and CDR2 FNYEAQ. This CDR3 has 17 amino acids. CDR3 DNA: TGTGCCAGCAGCTACCTGGGACAGGGGGCTGGGGCCAACGTCCTGACTTTC. Its translation is CASSYLGQGAGANVLTF.

This sequence joins TRBV5-1 and TRBJ2-7, with 7 bases fitting TRBD1. Trimming took 5 bases from V and 1 from J; bases not matched to a gene: 6. Germline values: CDR1 SGHRS, CDR2 YFSETQ. CDR3 length: 14 amino acids. The CDR3 region has the DNA TGCGCCAGCAGTCCAACAGGGGAATCCTACGAGCAGTACTTC. This gives the protein CASSPTGESYEQYF. Supplemented by reference TRBV5-1 and TRBJ2-7, the full variable domain reads KAGVTQTPRYLIKTRGQQVTLSCSPISGHRSVSWYQQTPGQGLQFLFEYFSETQRNKGNFPGRFSGRQFSNSRSEMNVSTLELGDSALYLCASSPTGESYEQYFGPGTRLTVT.

CDR3: CASSPSGRFRETQYF. The CDR3 bases are TGTGCCAGCAGTCCTAGCGGTCGCTTTAGGGAGACCCAGTACTTC. The V and J genes are TRBV5-4 and TRBJ2-5, with 7 bases matching TRBD2. Trimming at V came to 5 bases and at J to 5 bases, leaving 12 bases not matched to a gene. The length of the CDR3 is 15 residues. CDR1 is SGHNT, CDR2 YYREEE, per germline (reference sequence).

V usage is TRBV6-6 and J usage is TRBJ1-5, with D possibly matching TRBD1 (5 bases). Trimming pared 4 bases from V and 4 bases from J, leaving 11 bases between. CDR1 and CDR2 from the germline V gene are MNHNY and SVGAGI (reference sequence). The CDR3 consists of 14 residues. CDR3 loop: CASSWGVANQPQHF. CDR3 coding DNA: TGTGCCAGCAGTTGGGGGGTTGCAAATCAGCCCCAGCATTTT.

This clone appeared a few times. The chain has TRBV5-4 and TRBJ2-7; 7 bases match TRBD1. J was trimmed by 6 bases and V by 4 bases; bases with no gene match: 13. The CDR3 length is 15 residues. Germline CDR1 is SGHNT and CDR2 is YYREEE (reference sequence). CDR3 region: CASSPEQNRGGEQYF. CDR3 in DNA: TGTGCCAGCAGCCCTGAACAAAACAGGGGCGGCGAGCAGTACTTC.

This chain connects TRBV18 to TRBJ2-7; D call uncertain. The CDR3 is made up of 15 amino acids. Germline V gene sequence: CDR1 KGHSH, CDR2 LQKENI. Trimming left V 5 bases short and J 1 base short, with 15 bases between. The CDR3 DNA is TGTGCCAGCTCATCGGGTGTCCGTACTTCCTACGAGCAGTACTTC. Translating it yields CASSSGVRTSYEQYF.

This sequence joins TRBV6-4 and TRBJ1-6; no clear D gene. V was cut by 6 bases and J by 0 bases, with 9 bases left in between. Germline CDR1 reads MRHNA; CDR2 reads SNTAGT. This CDR3 is built from 15 residues. The CDR3 bases are TGTGCCAGCAGACCGTTGAGCTCCTATAATTCACCCCTCCACTTT. Protein product: CASRPLSSYNSPLHF.

This clone showed up just once. V and J are TRBV30 and TRBJ1-4; weak D call: TRBD1 (5 bases). This CDR3 contains 14 residues. The V gene lost 4 bases and the J gene lost 5 bases, with 14 bases spanning the gap. Germline CDR1 is GTSNPN and CDR2 is SVGIG (reference sequence). CDR3 region: CAWTRQLENEKLFF. CDR3 DNA: TGTGCCTGGACCCGACAGCTAGAGAATGAAAAACTGTTTTTT.

The V gene is TRBV19, the J gene TRBJ2-7, with TRBD1 as a possible D gene (6 bases). The CDR3 extends over 14 amino acids. V was pared by 5 bases and J by 0 bases, with 11 bases between. Germline V gene data show CDR1 as LNHDA and CDR2 as SQIVND (reference sequence). Here the CDR3 reads CASSLQDSSYEQYF. In DNA form, the CDR3 reads TGTGCCAGTAGTCTGCAGGACAGCTCCTACGAGCAGTACTTC.

This chain joins TRBV29-1 and TRBJ1-5; D possibly corresponds to TRBD1 (6 bases). Germline V gives CDR1 SQVTM, CDR2 ANQGSEA. CDR3 length: 14 amino acids. V lost 5 bases, J lost 0 bases, and 11 bases lay in between. CDR3 sequence reads: CSVTTGSSNQPQHF. CDR3 coding DNA: TGCAGCGTTACTACAGGGAGTAGCAATCAGCCCCAGCATTTT.